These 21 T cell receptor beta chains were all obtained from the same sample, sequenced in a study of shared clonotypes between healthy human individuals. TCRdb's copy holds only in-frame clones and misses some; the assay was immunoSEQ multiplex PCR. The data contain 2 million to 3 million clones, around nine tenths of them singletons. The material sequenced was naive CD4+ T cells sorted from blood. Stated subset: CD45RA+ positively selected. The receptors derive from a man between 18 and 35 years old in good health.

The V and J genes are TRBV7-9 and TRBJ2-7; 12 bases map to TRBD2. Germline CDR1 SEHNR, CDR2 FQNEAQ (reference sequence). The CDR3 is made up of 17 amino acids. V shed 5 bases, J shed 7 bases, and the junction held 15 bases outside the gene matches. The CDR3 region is CASSPGGRTSGIWEQYF. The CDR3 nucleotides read TGTGCCAGCAGCCCCGGTGGACGGACTAGCGGGATATGGGAGCAGTACTTC. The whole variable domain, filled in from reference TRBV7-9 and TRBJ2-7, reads DTGVSQNPRHKITKRGQNVTFRCDPISEHNRLYWYRQTLGQGPEFLTYFQNEAQLEKSRLLSDRFSAERPKGSFSTLEIQRTEQGDSAMYLCASSPGGRTSGIWEQYFGPGTRLTVT.

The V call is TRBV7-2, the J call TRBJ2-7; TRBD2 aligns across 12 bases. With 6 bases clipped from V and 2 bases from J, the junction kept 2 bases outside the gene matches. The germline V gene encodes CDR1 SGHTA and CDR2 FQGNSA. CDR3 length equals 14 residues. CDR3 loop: CASRLAGGAYEQYF. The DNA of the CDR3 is TGTGCCAGCAGGCTAGCGGGAGGGGCCTACGAGCAGTACTTC.

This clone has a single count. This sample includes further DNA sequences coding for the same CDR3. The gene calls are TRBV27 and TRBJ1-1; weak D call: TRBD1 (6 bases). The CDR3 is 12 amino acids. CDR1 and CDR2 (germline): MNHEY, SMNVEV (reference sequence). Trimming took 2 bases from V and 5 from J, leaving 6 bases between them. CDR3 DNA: TGTGCCAGCAGTTTAAGGGGGACTGAAGCTTTCTTT. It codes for CASSLRGTEAFF.

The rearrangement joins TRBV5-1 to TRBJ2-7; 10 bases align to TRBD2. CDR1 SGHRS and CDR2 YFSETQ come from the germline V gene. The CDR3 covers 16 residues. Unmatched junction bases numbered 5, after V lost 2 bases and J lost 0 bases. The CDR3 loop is CASSFPGTSASYEQYF. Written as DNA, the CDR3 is TGCGCCAGCAGCTTTCCCGGGACTAGCGCCTCCTACGAGCAGTACTTC.

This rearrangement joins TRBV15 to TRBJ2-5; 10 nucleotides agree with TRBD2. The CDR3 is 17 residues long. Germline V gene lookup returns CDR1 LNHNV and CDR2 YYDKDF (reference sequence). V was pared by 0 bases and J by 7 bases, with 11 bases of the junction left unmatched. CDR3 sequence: CATSRDTPGTSVGTQYF. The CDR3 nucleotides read TGTGCCACCAGCAGAGACACCCCCGGGACTAGCGTAGGGACCCAGTACTTC. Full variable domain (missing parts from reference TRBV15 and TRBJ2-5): DAMVIQNPRYQVTQFGKPVTLSCSQTLNHNVMYWYQQKSSQAPKLLFHYYDKDFNNEADTPDNFQSRRPNTSFCFLDIRSPGLGDTAMYLCATSRDTPGTSVGTQYFGPGTRLLVL.

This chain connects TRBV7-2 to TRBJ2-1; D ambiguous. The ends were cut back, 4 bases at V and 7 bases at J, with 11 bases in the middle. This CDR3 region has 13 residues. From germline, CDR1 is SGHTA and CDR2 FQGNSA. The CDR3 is CASSSHPLNEQFF. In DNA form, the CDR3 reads TGTGCCAGCAGCTCCCACCCCCTAAATGAGCAGTTCTTC.

CDR3 region: CASRTTGIYGYTF. The DNA of the CDR3 is TGTGCCAGCAGGACGACAGGGATCTATGGCTACACCTTC. The rearrangement joins TRBV6-5 to TRBJ1-2; 7 bases line up with TRBD1. Germline lookup yields CDR1 MNHEY and CDR2 SVGAGI. With 6 bases clipped from V and 4 bases from J, the junction kept 5 bases outside the gene matches. The CDR3 has 13 amino acids.

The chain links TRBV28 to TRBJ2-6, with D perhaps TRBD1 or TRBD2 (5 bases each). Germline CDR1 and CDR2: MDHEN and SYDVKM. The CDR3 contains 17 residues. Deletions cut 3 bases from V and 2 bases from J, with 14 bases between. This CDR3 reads CASSFNSRGPGANVLTF. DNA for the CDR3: TGTGCCAGCAGTTTCAACTCACGGGGCCCTGGGGCCAACGTCCTGACTTTC.

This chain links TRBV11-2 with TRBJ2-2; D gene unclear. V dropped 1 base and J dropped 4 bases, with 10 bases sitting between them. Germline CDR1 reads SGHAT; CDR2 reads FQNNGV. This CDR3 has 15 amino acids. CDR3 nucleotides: TGTGCCAGCAGCTTAGGGCTAGTAGGCACCGGGGAGCTGTTTTTT. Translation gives CASSLGLVGTGELFF.

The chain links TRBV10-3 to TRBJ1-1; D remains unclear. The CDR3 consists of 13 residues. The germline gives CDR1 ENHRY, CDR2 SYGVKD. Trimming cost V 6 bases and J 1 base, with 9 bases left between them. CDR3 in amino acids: CAIRLDPNTEAFF. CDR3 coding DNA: TGTGCCATCAGGTTAGACCCGAACACTGAAGCTTTCTTT.

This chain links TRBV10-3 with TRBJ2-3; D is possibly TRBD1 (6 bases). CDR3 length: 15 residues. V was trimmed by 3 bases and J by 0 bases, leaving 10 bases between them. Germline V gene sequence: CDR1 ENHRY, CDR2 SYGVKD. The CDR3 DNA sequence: TGTGCCATCAGTGACAGGGGAGCTAGCACAGATACGCAGTATTTT. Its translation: CAISDRGASTDTQYF.

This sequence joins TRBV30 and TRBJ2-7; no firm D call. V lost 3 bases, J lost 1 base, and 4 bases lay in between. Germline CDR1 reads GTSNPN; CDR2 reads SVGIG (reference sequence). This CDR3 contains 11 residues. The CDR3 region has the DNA TGTGCCTGGAGACTGTCCTACGAGCAGTACTTC. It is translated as CAWRLSYEQYF.

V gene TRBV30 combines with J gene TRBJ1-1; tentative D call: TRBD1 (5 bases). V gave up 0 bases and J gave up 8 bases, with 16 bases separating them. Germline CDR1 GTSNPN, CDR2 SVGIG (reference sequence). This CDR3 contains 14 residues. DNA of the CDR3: TGTGCCTGGAGTGTAAGGGGTTCTTACCGAGAAGCTTTCTTT. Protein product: CAWSVRGSYREAFF.

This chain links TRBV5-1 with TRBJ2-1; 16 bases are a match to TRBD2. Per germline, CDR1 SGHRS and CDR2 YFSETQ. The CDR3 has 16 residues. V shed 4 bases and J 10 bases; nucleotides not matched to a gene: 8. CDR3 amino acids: CASSTGTSGRGVEQFF. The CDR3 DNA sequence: TGCGCCAGCAGCACCGGGACTAGCGGGAGGGGGGTGGAGCAGTTCTTC.

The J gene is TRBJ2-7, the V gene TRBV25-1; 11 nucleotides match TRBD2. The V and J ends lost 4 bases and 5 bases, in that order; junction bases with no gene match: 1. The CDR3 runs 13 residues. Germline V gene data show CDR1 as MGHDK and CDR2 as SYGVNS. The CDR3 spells CASSGGLADEQYF. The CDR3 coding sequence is TGTGCCAGCAGTGGGGGACTAGCGGACGAGCAGTACTTC.

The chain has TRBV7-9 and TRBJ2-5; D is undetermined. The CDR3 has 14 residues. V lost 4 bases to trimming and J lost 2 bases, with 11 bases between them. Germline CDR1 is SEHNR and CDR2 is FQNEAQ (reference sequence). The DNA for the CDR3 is TGTGCCAGCAGCTATTATAGCCCTCAAGAGACCCAGTACTTC. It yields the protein CASSYYSPQETQYF.

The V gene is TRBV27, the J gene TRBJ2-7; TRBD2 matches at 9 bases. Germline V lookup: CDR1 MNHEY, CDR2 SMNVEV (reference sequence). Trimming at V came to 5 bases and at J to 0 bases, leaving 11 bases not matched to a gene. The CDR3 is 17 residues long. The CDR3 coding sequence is TGTGCCAGCAGTCCTCCTAGGGGCGGGAGGGCCTCCTACGAGCAGTACTTC. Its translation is CASSPPRGGRASYEQYF.

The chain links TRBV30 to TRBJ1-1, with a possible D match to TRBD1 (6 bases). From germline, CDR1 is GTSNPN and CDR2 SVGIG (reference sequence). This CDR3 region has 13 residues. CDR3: CASTTGLNTEAFF. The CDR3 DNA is TGTGCGTCGACTACAGGGCTGAACACTGAAGCTTTCTTT. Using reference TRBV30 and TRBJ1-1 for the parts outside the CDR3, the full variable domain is SQTIHQWPATLVQPVGSPLSLECTVEGTSNPNLYWYRQAAGRGLQLLFYSVGIGQISSEVPQNLSASRPQDRQFILSSKKLLLSDSGFYLCASTTGLNTEAFFGQGTRLTVV.

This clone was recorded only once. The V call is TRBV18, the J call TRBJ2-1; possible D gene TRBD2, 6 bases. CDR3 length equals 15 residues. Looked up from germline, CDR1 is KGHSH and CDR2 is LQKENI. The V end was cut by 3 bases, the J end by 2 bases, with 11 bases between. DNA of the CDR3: TGTGCCAGCTCACCGCGGGGCCAGACCTACAATGAGCAGTTCTTC. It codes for CASSPRGQTYNEQFF. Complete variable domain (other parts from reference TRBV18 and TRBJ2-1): NAGVMQNPRHLVRRRGQEARLRCSPMKGHSHVYWYRQLPEEGLKFMVYLQKENIIDESGMPKERFSAEFPKEGPSILRIQQVVRGDSAAYFCASSPRGQTYNEQFFGPGTRLTVL.

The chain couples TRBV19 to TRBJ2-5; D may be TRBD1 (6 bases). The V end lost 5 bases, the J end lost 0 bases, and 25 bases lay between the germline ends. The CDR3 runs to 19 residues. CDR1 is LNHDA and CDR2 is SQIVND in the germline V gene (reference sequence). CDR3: CASSEDSWKGTGYQETQYF. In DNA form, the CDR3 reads TGTGCCAGTAGTGAGGACAGCTGGAAGGGTACGGGGTACCAAGAGACCCAGTACTTC.

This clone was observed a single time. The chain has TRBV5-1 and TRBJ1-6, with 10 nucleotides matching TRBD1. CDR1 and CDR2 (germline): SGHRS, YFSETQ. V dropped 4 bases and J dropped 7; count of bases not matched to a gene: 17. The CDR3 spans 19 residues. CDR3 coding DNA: TGCGCCAGCAGCGGGACACTCTCTCCGGGACAGGGGCAAAATTCACCCCTCCACTTT. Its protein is CASSGTLSPGQGQNSPLHF.